This passage covers 27 T cell receptor beta chains from one sample sequenced in a study of blood T cells in healthy people across ages. Then a second PCR, running roughly 7 to 11 cycles, was carried out with a sample-barcoded 5' primer and a J-beta primer mix. A single record per CDR3 protein comes from TCRdb applying MiXCR to the 5' RACE reads. Here the sample spans around 1,500,000 distinct CDR3 sequences, about 30% being singletons. Input material: blood. These receptor sequences come from a woman aged 30 to 39 in good health.

This clonotype was seen at least ten times. The J gene is TRBJ2-7, the V gene TRBV2; 8 nucleotides align to TRBD1. V lost 6 bases to trimming and J lost 6 bases; unmatched junction nucleotides: 10. This CDR3 contains 14 residues. From germline, CDR1 is SNHLY and CDR2 FYNNEI. The CDR3 DNA sequence: TGTGCCAGCAGGAGGACAGGGACCCTCGGCGAGCAGTACTTC. Its translation: CASRRTGTLGEQYF.

The chain combines TRBV7-9 with TRBJ1-5, with D possibly matching TRBD1 (6 bases). Trimming shortened V by 5 bases and J by 7 bases, and 12 bases separated the two germline ends. Germline values: CDR1 SEHNR, CDR2 FQNEAQ (reference sequence). This CDR3 is built from 13 residues. CDR3 sequence: CASSIGGAQPQHF. The DNA of the CDR3 is TGTGCCAGCAGCATCGGGGGCGCCCAGCCCCAGCATTTT.

This clonotype was found many times. A read error is possible here, since a much larger clone lies one base away. This sequence joins TRBV7-3 and TRBJ2-3, with D hard to call. Trimming left V 1 base short and J 1 base short, with 3 bases between. The CDR3 covers 13 residues. Germline CDR1 and CDR2: SGHTA and FQGTGA. Here the CDR3 reads CASSLIGTDTQYF. The DNA for the CDR3 is TGTGCCAGCAGCTTAATTGGCACAGATACGCAGTATTTT. Looking up the rest from reference TRBV7-3 and TRBJ2-3 gives the full variable domain: GAGVSQTPSNKVTEKGKYVELRCDPISGHTALYWYRQSLGQGPEFLIYFQGTGAADDSGLPNDRFFAVRPEGSVSTLKIQRTERGDSAVYLCASSLIGTDTQYFGPGTRLTVL.

This clonotype was counted only a few times. V gene TRBV20-1 combines with J gene TRBJ2-7; the match to TRBD1 covers 10 bases. CDR3 length: 14 residues. Per germline, CDR1 DFQATT and CDR2 SNEGSKA (reference sequence). V gave up 0 bases and J gave up 4 bases; unmatched junction bases: 3. The DNA for the CDR3 is TGCAGTGCTAGAGATCTGGACAGGGGGTACGAGCAGTACTTC. It encodes CSARDLDRGYEQYF.

A note on this clonotype: One base away lies a much larger clone, so this may be a sequencing read error. This chain links TRBV24-1 with TRBJ2-5, with 8 positions matching TRBD2. J was trimmed by 5 bases and V by 12 bases; bases with no gene match: 10. Germline V gene sequence: CDR1 KGHDR, CDR2 SFDVKD. The CDR3 is 13 amino acids. This CDR3 is CAASSGTTETQYF. DNA of the CDR3: TGTGCCGCTAGTAGCGGGACTACGGAGACCCAGTACTTC.

This clonotype has a single count. The genes are TRBV19 and TRBJ1-2; 9 bases are shared with TRBD1. The germline V gene encodes CDR1 LNHDA and CDR2 SQIVND (reference sequence). The CDR3 has 15 residues. V lost 3 bases and J lost 2; bases outside the gene matches: 4. CDR3 in DNA: TGTGCCAGTAGTATTTTCGGACAGGGGAACTATGGCTACACCTTC. It translates to CASSIFGQGNYGYTF.

This clonotype was counted between two and nine times. The chain joins TRBV7-2 to TRBJ2-6; a weak D match, TRBD2 (5 bases). Per germline, CDR1 SGHTA and CDR2 FQGNSA. Trimming shortened V by 5 bases and J by 0 bases, and 14 bases separated the two germline ends. The length of the CDR3 is 17 residues. The CDR3 loop reads CASSLQTTISGANVLTF. The CDR3, as DNA: TGTGCCAGCAGCCTACAGACTACTATCTCTGGGGCCAACGTCCTGACTTTC.

Regarding this clonotype: One junction end disagrees with the germline gene, perhaps due to a read error. The chain recombines TRBV7-2 with TRBJ2-7; unclear D gene. Germline V gives CDR1 SGHTA, CDR2 FQGNSA. The CDR3 has 15 residues. CDR3 nucleotides: TGTGCCGGCAGCTTAGCACTTGCGAACATCTACGAGCAGTACTTC. Translation: CAGSLALANIYEQYF.

This chain joins TRBV7-2 and TRBJ2-3, with no clear D. The CDR3 contains 16 residues. Trimming shortened V by 1 base and J by 8 bases, and 19 bases separated the two germline ends. Per germline, CDR1 SGHTA and CDR2 FQGNSA. CDR3 in DNA: TGTGCCAGCAGCTTAGGGACCGCCGTTCCTGACCTTACGCAGTATTTT. It yields the protein CASSLGTAVPDLTQYF.

As concerns this clonotype: The junction and the germline gene differ at one end; a read error may be behind it. The gene calls are TRBV5-1 and TRBJ1-1; no clear D gene. CDR1 is SGHRS, CDR2 YFSETQ, per germline. The CDR3 is 14 amino acids. The CDR3 DNA sequence: TGTGCCAGCAGCTTGGACGGACCGAACACTGAAGCTTTCTTT. Translation gives CASSLDGPNTEAFF.

This clonotype was found a few times. V gene TRBV7-2 combines with J gene TRBJ2-6, with D uncertain. With 4 bases removed from V and 2 bases from J, the gap between germline ends came to 12 bases. CDR1 and CDR2 (germline): SGHTA, FQGNSA. The length of the CDR3 is 16 residues. CDR3 nucleotide sequence: TGTGCCAGCAGCTCGGCCGTGTATGCTGGGGCCAACGTCCTGACTTTC. It is translated as CASSSAVYAGANVLTF.

This clonotype appeared many times. The chain carries TRBV12-3 or TRBV12-4 and TRBJ2-3; 9 nucleotides match TRBD2. V trimming: 2 bases; J trimming: 4 bases; junction bases outside the gene matches: 1. The CDR3 has 14 amino acids. The DNA of the CDR3 is TGTGCCAGCAGTTTACTAGCGGGGTCAGATACGCAGTATTTT. This gives the protein CASSLLAGSDTQYF.

This clonotype showed up many times. V usage is TRBV6-6 and J usage is TRBJ2-5; 11 bases fit TRBD2. The trim removed 4 bases at V and 2 bases at J, leaving 6 bases unmatched. CDR3 size: 16 residues. The germline CDR1 and CDR2 sequences are MNHNY and SVGAGI (reference sequence). CDR3 DNA sequence: TGTGCCAGCAGTTCCGGGACTAGCGGTGCACAAGAGACCCAGTACTTC. It yields the protein CASSSGTSGAQETQYF.

Notes on this clonotype: Lacking the conserved final phenylalanine or tryptophan, this CDR3 likely reflects a read error. The V call is TRBV20-1, the J call TRBJ2-3, with unresolved D. Trimming pared 0 bases from V and 8 bases from J, leaving 9 bases between. Per germline, CDR1 DFQATT and CDR2 SNEGSKA (reference sequence). This CDR3 is 12 amino acids long. Here the CDR3 reads CSARDGPGTQYC. The CDR3 nucleotides are TGCAGTGCTAGAGACGGACCCGGTACGCAGTATTGT.

This clonotype was detected many times. The V call is TRBV20-1, the J call TRBJ2-1; D uncertain. This CDR3 contains 11 residues. Germline CDR1 is DFQATT and CDR2 is SNEGSKA (reference sequence). V was cut by 6 bases and J by 8 bases, with 11 bases left in between. Here the CDR3 reads CSATGGYEQFF. The CDR3, as DNA: TGCAGTGCCACGGGTGGATATGAGCAGTTCTTC.

V gene TRBV6-2 or TRBV6-3 combines with J gene TRBJ2-7; TRBD1 matches at 11 bases. CDR1 and CDR2 (germline): MNHEY, SVGEGT. Unmatched junction bases numbered 7, after V lost 0 bases and J lost 3 bases. The CDR3 runs 17 residues. The CDR3 sequence: CASSYSAWDRGGYEQYF. CDR3 coding DNA: TGTGCCAGCAGTTACTCGGCATGGGACAGGGGGGGCTACGAGCAGTACTTC.

The table lists this clonotype with a few counts. The V gene is TRBV6-5, the J gene TRBJ2-1; 8 bases fit TRBD2. V lost 6 bases, J lost 3 bases, and 7 bases stayed unmatched. Germline V gene data show CDR1 as MNHEY and CDR2 as SVGAGI. This CDR3 contains 15 residues. This chain's CDR3 is CASSTSGGLYNEQFF. As DNA, the CDR3 is TGTGCCAGCAGCACGAGCGGGGGACTCTACAATGAGCAGTTCTTC.

This clonotype was counted a few times. V gene TRBV6-5 combines with J gene TRBJ2-1, with 9 bases identical to TRBD1. The CDR3 length is 13 residues. The germline CDR1 and CDR2 sequences are MNHEY and SVGAGI. The V gene end was trimmed by 8 bases and the J gene end by 10 bases; junction bases not matched to a gene: 9. The CDR3 bases are TGTGCCAGCCAGACACAGGGGGCATACGAGCAGTTCTTC. This encodes CASQTQGAYEQFF.

This clonotype was seen more than once but under ten times. V is TRBV5-1 and J is TRBJ2-1, with TRBD1 identical over 7 bases. The germline V gene has CDR1 SGHRS and CDR2 YFSETQ. The CDR3 sequence is 15 residues long. Germline trimming cut 0 bases from V and 5 bases from J; bases unmatched to any gene: 5. CDR3 region: CASSLETGPHNEQFF. The CDR3 nucleotides are TGCGCCAGCAGCTTGGAGACAGGGCCTCACAATGAGCAGTTCTTC.

V gene TRBV5-1 combines with J gene TRBJ1-6, with TRBD1 matching over 9 bases. The length of the CDR3 is 14 residues. V was clipped by 4 bases and J by 14 bases; unmatched bases: 10. In germline, CDR1 is SGHRS, CDR2 YFSETQ. The CDR3: CASSQGQGRVALHF. CDR3 sequence (DNA): TGCGCCAGCAGCCAAGGACAGGGGAGGGTGGCCCTCCACTTT. Together with reference TRBV5-1 and TRBJ1-6, the CDR3 gives the full variable domain: KAGVTQTPRYLIKTRGQQVTLSCSPISGHRSVSWYQQTPGQGLQFLFEYFSETQRNKGNFPGRFSGRQFSNSRSEMNVSTLELGDSALYLCASSQGQGRVALHFGNGTRLTVT.

The chain employs TRBV2 and TRBJ1-2, with D possibly being TRBD1 (5 bases). Germline V gives CDR1 SNHLY, CDR2 FYNNEI. The length of the CDR3 is 12 residues. V gave up 6 bases and J gave up 4 bases, with 9 bases separating them. The CDR3 coding sequence is TGTGCCAGCAGGGGGGAACCCTATGGCTACACCTTC. This gives the protein CASRGEPYGYTF.

This chain joins TRBV12-3 or TRBV12-4 and TRBJ1-2; D call uncertain. Trimming removed 6 bases from V and 1 base from J, with 9 bases in between. The CDR3 runs 13 residues. The CDR3 is CASSPSVNYGYTF. CDR3 DNA: TGTGCCAGCAGCCCTTCGGTTAACTATGGCTACACCTTC.

The chain employs TRBV10-1 and TRBJ2-5; D might be TRBD2 (5 bases). There are 15 residues in the CDR3. Germline assignment: CDR1 WNHNN and CDR2 SYGVQD (reference sequence). The ends were cut back, 2 bases at V and 4 bases at J, with 14 bases in the middle. CDR3 DNA sequence: TGCGCCAGCAGTGAGACTAGGGTGCCCGGAGAGACCCAGTACTTC. This codes for CASSETRVPGETQYF.

The genes are TRBV7-9 and TRBJ2-7; 8 nucleotides agree with TRBD1. J was trimmed by 1 base and V by 0 bases; bases with no gene match: 5. Germline V CDR1 and CDR2: SEHNR, FQNEAQ (reference sequence). The CDR3 runs to 16 residues. The CDR3 DNA reads TGTGCCAGCAGCTTAGCCCCGGGACAGGTGTCCTACGAGCAGTACTTC. Encoded protein: CASSLAPGQVSYEQYF.

The chain links TRBV11-2 to TRBJ2-5, with 9 bases matching TRBD1. CDR3 length: 15 residues. Losses at the gene ends were 2 bases for V and 7 bases for J; bases not matched to a gene: 8. Looked up from germline, CDR1 is SGHAT and CDR2 is FQNNGV. The CDR3 protein is CASSLTGGAERTQYF. The CDR3 nucleotides are TGTGCCAGCAGCTTAACAGGGGGCGCCGAGAGGACCCAGTACTTC. Using reference TRBV11-2 and TRBJ2-5 for the parts outside the CDR3, the full variable domain is EAGVAQSPRYKIIEKRQSVAFWCNPISGHATLYWYQQILGQGPKLLIQFQNNGVVDDSQLPKDRFSAERLKGVDSTLKIQPAKLEDSAVYLCASSLTGGAERTQYFGPGTRLLVL.

This chain connects TRBV12-3 or TRBV12-4 to TRBJ2-5, with 9 positions matching TRBD2. With the DNA end fitting TRBJ2-1 better, the J assignment may be wrong. The CDR3 consists of 14 residues. CDR3 residues: CASKLAGLQETQFF. The CDR3 DNA is TGTGCCAGCAAACTAGCGGGTCTTCAAGAGACCCAGTTCTTC.

This clonotype was seen more than once but under ten times. The CDR3 here is CASSFSGNPQETQYF. CDR3 nucleotide sequence: TGTGCCAGCAGTTTCTCAGGGAACCCCCAAGAGACCCAGTACTTC. The V gene is TRBV27, the J gene TRBJ2-5; D is possibly TRBD1 (5 bases). This CDR3 has 15 amino acids. The V end lost 3 bases, the J end lost 1 base, and 12 bases lay between the germline ends. Germline V gene data show CDR1 as MNHEY and CDR2 as SMNVEV (reference sequence).